This T cell receptor beta chain was retrieved from a study of tumor T cells in aggressive B-cell lymphoma. This CDR3 has 17 amino acids. V lost 1 base to trimming and J lost 2 bases, with 12 bases between them. CDR1 is SGHTA, CDR2 FQGNSA, per germline. Measured with immunoSEQ multiplex PCR; TCRdb has only the in-frame clones, and not every one. This table holds 8,900 or so clones, roughly 85% found once. The material sequenced was tumor tissue. This chain joins TRBV7-2 and TRBJ2-6; D uncertain. The TCR originated in an adult with diffuse large B cell lymphoma. CDR3 DNA sequence: TGTGCCAGCAGCTTAGTGGTGCGGAGAACTGGGGCCAACGTCCTGACTTTC. This translates into CASSLVVRRTGANVLTF. The complete variable domain, with remaining parts taken from reference TRBV7-2 and TRBJ2-6, reads GAGVSQSPSNKVTEKGKDVELRCDPISGHTALYWYRQSLGQGLEFLIYFQGNSAPDKSGLPSDRFSAERTGGSVSTLTIQRTQQEDSAVYLCASSLVVRRTGANVLTFGAGSRLTVL.